Listed below are T cell receptor beta chains from one sample, sequenced in a study of a mutant IDH1 vaccine in newly diagnosed glioma. The protocol was immunoSEQ multiplex PCR, while the TCRdb copy is restricted to in-frame clones and leaves out a portion. The data show roughly 38,000 clones, roughly 80% seen once. No antigen has been identified for these receptors. The sequenced sample was PBMCs, obtained from a glioma patient whose treatment included an IDH1 peptide vaccine. These receptors all come from a man between 50 and 59 years old with glioma. CDR3s include the opening cysteine and the closing phenylalanine or tryptophan. The D gene is left open where the match is weak. The size field is filled for only some rows; it gives once, few, many or a size class.

v_call: TRBV27; d_call: .; clone_size: .; j_call: TRBJ2-5; cdr3_aa: CASSRGKGGRETQYF; cdr3_nt: TGTGCCAGCAGCCGCGGAAAGGGCGGGCGAGAGACCCAGTACTTC
v_call: TRBV19; d_call: TRBD1; clone_size: .; j_call: TRBJ2-2; cdr3_aa: CASSRRQGSTGELFF; cdr3_nt: TGTGCCAGTAGCCGTCGACAGGGTAGCACCGGGGAGCTGTTTTTT
v_call: TRBV25-1; d_call: TRBD2; clone_size: .; j_call: TRBJ2-7; cdr3_aa: CASSVSGGGEQYF; cdr3_nt: TGTGCCAGCAGTGTTTCGGGGGGAGGGGAGCAGTACTTC
v_call: TRBV7-9; d_call: TRBD1; clone_size: few; j_call: TRBJ1-2; cdr3_aa: CASSLDRGYTF; cdr3_nt: TGTGCCAGCAGCTTGGACAGGGGCTACACCTTC
v_call: TRBV7-9; d_call: TRBD2; clone_size: .; j_call: TRBJ2-1; cdr3_aa: CASSPSGASTREQFF; cdr3_nt: TGTGCCAGCAGCCCCAGCGGGGCGTCGACCAGGGAGCAGTTCTTC
v_call: TRBV2; d_call: .; clone_size: .; j_call: TRBJ2-2; cdr3_aa: CASRQVTAITGELFF; cdr3_nt: TGTGCCAGCAGACAGGTTACAGCCATCACCGGGGAGCTGTTTTTT
v_call: TRBV9; d_call: TRBD1; clone_size: few; j_call: TRBJ2-2; cdr3_aa: CASSTGTVNTGELFF; cdr3_nt: TGTGCCAGCAGCACCGGGACAGTGAACACCGGGGAGCTGTTTTTT
v_call: TRBV30; d_call: .; clone_size: .; j_call: TRBJ2-1; cdr3_aa: CAWSVGGANEQFF; cdr3_nt: TGTGCCTGGAGTGTAGGCGGTGCCAATGAGCAGTTCTTC
v_call: TRBV5-8; d_call: TRBD2; clone_size: .; j_call: TRBJ2-1; cdr3_aa: CASSPRTSRQFF; cdr3_nt: TGTGCCAGCAGCCCTAGGACTAGCCGGCAGTTCTTC
v_call: TRBV25-1; d_call: .; clone_size: .; j_call: TRBJ2-5; cdr3_aa: CASSETSAAGETQYF; cdr3_nt: TGTGCCAGCAGTGAAACTTCAGCCGCAGGGGAGACCCAGTACTTC
v_call: TRBV30; d_call: .; clone_size: .; j_call: TRBJ2-5; cdr3_aa: CAWTGIQETQYF; cdr3_nt: TGTGCCTGGACGGGCATCCAAGAGACCCAGTACTTC
v_call: TRBV7-9; d_call: .; clone_size: .; j_call: TRBJ1-1; cdr3_aa: CASSLQGVNTEAFF; cdr3_nt: TGTGCCAGCAGCTTACAGGGAGTGAACACTGAAGCTTTCTTT
v_call: TRBV11-2; d_call: .; clone_size: once; j_call: TRBJ2-7; cdr3_aa: CASSSLKREQGF; cdr3_nt: TGTGCCAGCAGCTCCCTAAAGAGGGAGCAAGGCTTC
v_call: TRBV21-1; d_call: .; clone_size: few; j_call: TRBJ1-4; cdr3_aa: CASTNLDSVCEKLFF; cdr3_nt: TGTGCCAGCACCAACCTTGACAGCGTCTGTGAAAAACTGTTTTTT
v_call: TRBV5-6; d_call: .; clone_size: .; j_call: TRBJ1-1; cdr3_aa: CASSLGSNTEAFF; cdr3_nt: TGTGCCAGCAGCTTGGGGTCGAACACTGAAGCTTTCTTT
v_call: TRBV2; d_call: .; clone_size: .; j_call: TRBJ2-1; cdr3_aa: CASSEGRGRNEQFF; cdr3_nt: TGTGCCAGCAGTGAGGGTAGGGGTAGGAATGAGCAGTTCTTC
v_call: TRBV6-6; d_call: .; clone_size: .; j_call: TRBJ1-1; cdr3_aa: CASSPTTEAFF; cdr3_nt: TGTGCCAGCAGTCCGACCACTGAAGCTTTCTTT
v_call: TRBV7-8; d_call: TRBD1; clone_size: .; j_call: TRBJ2-7; cdr3_aa: CASSVERDRAYEQYF; cdr3_nt: TGTGCCAGCAGCGTAGAGCGGGACAGGGCCTACGAGCAGTACTTC
v_call: TRBV6-4; d_call: .; clone_size: .; j_call: TRBJ1-1; cdr3_aa: CASSFQEDTEAFF; cdr3_nt: TGTGCCAGCAGTTTTCAGGAGGACACTGAAGCTTTCTTT
v_call: TRBV9; d_call: .; clone_size: .; j_call: TRBJ2-1; cdr3_aa: CASSAPWGNEQFF; cdr3_nt: TGTGCCAGCAGCGCCCCCTGGGGCAATGAGCAGTTCTTC
v_call: TRBV27; d_call: .; clone_size: .; j_call: TRBJ2-2; cdr3_aa: CASSQRASNTGELFF; cdr3_nt: TGTGCCAGCAGTCAGAGAGCCTCGAACACCGGGGAGCTGTTTTTT
v_call: TRBV6-5; d_call: .; clone_size: .; j_call: TRBJ1-5; cdr3_aa: CASSLQPYSNQPQHF; cdr3_nt: TGTGCCAGCAGTCTACAGCCTTATAGCAATCAGCCCCAGCATTTT
v_call: TRBV15; d_call: .; clone_size: .; j_call: TRBJ2-2; cdr3_aa: CATRTDSYTGELFF; cdr3_nt: TGTGCCACCAGAACCGACAGTTACACCGGGGAGCTGTTTTTT
v_call: TRBV19; d_call: TRBD1; clone_size: once; j_call: TRBJ1-4; cdr3_aa: CASSRTPDRDYNEKLFF; cdr3_nt: TGTGCCAGTAGTAGAACGCCTGACAGGGACTATAATGAAAAACTGTTTTTT
v_call: TRBV5-1; d_call: TRBD1; clone_size: .; j_call: TRBJ2-2; cdr3_aa: CASSAGDRGFTGELFF; cdr3_nt: TGCGCCAGCAGCGCCGGGGACAGGGGCTTCACCGGGGAGCTGTTTTTT
v_call: TRBV29-1; d_call: .; clone_size: few; j_call: TRBJ2-7; cdr3_aa: CSVEEDSRSYEQYF; cdr3_nt: TGCAGCGTTGAAGAGGATAGCAGGTCCTACGAGCAGTACTTC
v_call: TRBV29-1; d_call: TRBD1; clone_size: .; j_call: TRBJ2-1; cdr3_aa: CSVVIRGRRDEQFF; cdr3_nt: TGCAGCGTTGTGATCAGGGGGCGGCGGGATGAGCAGTTCTTC
v_call: TRBV27; d_call: TRBD1; clone_size: .; j_call: TRBJ2-1; cdr3_aa: CASSLFGQGNEQFF; cdr3_nt: TGTGCCAGCAGCCTCTTTGGACAGGGCAATGAGCAGTTCTTC
v_call: TRBV6-5; d_call: .; clone_size: few; j_call: TRBJ1-2; cdr3_aa: CASASRASYGYTF; cdr3_nt: TGTGCCAGCGCCTCCAGGGCTTCCTATGGCTACACCTTC
v_call: TRBV19; d_call: .; clone_size: .; j_call: TRBJ1-2; cdr3_aa: CASSSWVLGSEGYTF; cdr3_nt: TGTGCCAGTAGTTCCTGGGTGCTCGGTTCGGAGGGCTACACCTTC
v_call: TRBV5-1; d_call: .; clone_size: .; j_call: TRBJ2-7; cdr3_aa: CATSQEGTYEQYF; cdr3_nt: TGCGCCACCTCCCAGGAGGGTACCTACGAGCAGTACTTC
v_call: TRBV5-5; d_call: TRBD1; clone_size: .; j_call: TRBJ1-1; cdr3_aa: CASRGDRERSSEAFF; cdr3_nt: TGTGCCAGCAGGGGGGACAGGGAGAGATCGTCTGAAGCTTTCTTT
v_call: TRBV27; d_call: .; clone_size: .; j_call: TRBJ1-5; cdr3_aa: CASSLVGADQPQHF; cdr3_nt: TGTGCCAGCAGTTTGGTCGGGGCCGATCAGCCCCAGCATTTT
v_call: TRBV28; d_call: .; clone_size: .; j_call: TRBJ2-1; cdr3_aa: CASTPGHGSYNEQFF; cdr3_nt: TGTGCCAGCACCCCGGGACACGGCTCCTACAATGAGCAGTTCTTC
v_call: TRBV9; d_call: TRBD2; clone_size: .; j_call: TRBJ2-5; cdr3_aa: CASSPGTSGGRQETQYF; cdr3_nt: TGTGCCAGCAGCCCCGGGACTAGCGGGGGCCGCCAAGAGACCCAGTACTTC
v_call: TRBV4-1; d_call: TRBD1; clone_size: .; j_call: TRBJ2-7; cdr3_aa: CASSHAEPGQGVSYEQYF; cdr3_nt: TGCGCCAGCAGCCACGCAGAGCCGGGACAGGGAGTGTCCTACGAGCAGTACTTC
v_call: TRBV5-4; d_call: .; clone_size: .; j_call: TRBJ2-5; cdr3_aa: CASSLGGFRGKETQYF; cdr3_nt: TGTGCCAGCAGCTTGGGGGGGTTTCGAGGTAAAGAGACCCAGTACTTC